What follows are 5 T cell receptor beta chains derived from one specimen sequenced in a study of blood T cell repertoires in COVID-19. The repertoire was sequenced with immunoSEQ multiplex PCR; TCRdb's copy has only in-frame clones and lacks some. Among around 13,000 clones, roughly four fifths were seen once, and the ten largest hold around 25%. Specimen: peripheral blood. Source of these receptors: a man in his forties or fifties with active or convalescent COVID-19.

CDR3 amino acids: CASSQDRLAGGPSRRTQYF. The CDR3 DNA reads TGTGCCAGCAGCCAAGATCGACTAGCGGGGGGCCCCTCTCGGAGGACGCAGTATTTT. This chain uses TRBV14 with TRBJ2-3; 13 bases are shared with TRBD2. Trimming removed 0 bases from V and 9 bases from J; junction bases left unmatched: 15. The CDR3 extends over 19 amino acids. Germline values: CDR1 SGHDN, CDR2 FVKESK.

This clone was found a few times. The genes are TRBV1 and TRBJ2-3; the table's D call, TRBD2, has no DNA check behind it. TRBV1 has pseudogene status. The CDR3 is made up of 13 amino acids. The CDR3 nucleotides read TGCACCAGCAGCCAAGTCTACACAGATACGCAGTATTTT. As protein: CTSSQVYTDTQYF.

In DNA form, the CDR3 reads TGTGCTAGTGGCTATTCCCTGGGTATGTCCGATTCGGTGAGGGGGAACAATGAGCAGTTCTTC. This sequence encodes CASGYSLGMSDSVRGNNEQFF. The gene calls are TRBV12-5 and TRBJ2-1; D might be TRBD1 (6 bases). With 6 bases removed from V and 5 bases from J, the gap between germline ends came to 35 bases. This CDR3 contains 21 residues. Germline V gene lookup returns CDR1 LGHNT and CDR2 FRNRAP.

The chain is built from TRBV5-6 and TRBJ1-1, with D perhaps matching TRBD1 (5 bases). CDR1 is SGHDT and CDR2 is YYEEEE in the germline V gene. Between the trimmed V and J ends, which lost 4 bases and 7 bases, there was a span of 17 bases. The CDR3 extends over 14 amino acids. CDR3 sequence reads: CASSPPPGVLEAFF. As DNA, the CDR3 is TGTGCCAGCAGCCCACCGCCGGGGGTCCTTGAAGCTTTCTTT.

The V gene is TRBV29-1, the J gene TRBJ1-1, with D possibly matching TRBD1 (6 bases). This CDR3 is 14 amino acids long. Germline V gene sequence: CDR1 SQVTM, CDR2 ANQGSEA. The V end lost 6 bases, the J end lost 5 bases, and 19 bases lay between the germline ends. Here the CDR3 DNA reads TGCAGCGTCCCGCCTGACAGGATAGATACTGAAGCTTTCTTT. Encoded protein: CSVPPDRIDTEAFF.